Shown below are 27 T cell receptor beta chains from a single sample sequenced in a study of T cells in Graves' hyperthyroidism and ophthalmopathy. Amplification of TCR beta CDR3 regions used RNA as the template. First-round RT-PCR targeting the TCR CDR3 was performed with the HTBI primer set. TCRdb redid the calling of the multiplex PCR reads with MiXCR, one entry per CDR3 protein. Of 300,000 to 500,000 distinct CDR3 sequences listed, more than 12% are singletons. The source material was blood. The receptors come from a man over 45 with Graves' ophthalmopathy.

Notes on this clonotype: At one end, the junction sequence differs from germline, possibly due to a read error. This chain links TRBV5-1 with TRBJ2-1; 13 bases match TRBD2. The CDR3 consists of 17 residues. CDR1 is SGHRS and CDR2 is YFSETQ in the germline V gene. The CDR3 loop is CASSSLAGGPMNNEQFF. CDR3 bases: TGTGCCAGCAGCTCACTAGCGGGAGGGCCTATGAACAATGAGCAGTTCTTC.

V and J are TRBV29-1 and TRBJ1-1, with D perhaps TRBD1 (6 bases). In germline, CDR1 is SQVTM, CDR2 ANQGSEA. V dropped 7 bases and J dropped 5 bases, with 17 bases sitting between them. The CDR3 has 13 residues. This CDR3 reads CSALTGFLTEAFF. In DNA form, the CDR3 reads TGCAGCGCCCTTACAGGGTTTTTGACTGAAGCTTTCTTT.

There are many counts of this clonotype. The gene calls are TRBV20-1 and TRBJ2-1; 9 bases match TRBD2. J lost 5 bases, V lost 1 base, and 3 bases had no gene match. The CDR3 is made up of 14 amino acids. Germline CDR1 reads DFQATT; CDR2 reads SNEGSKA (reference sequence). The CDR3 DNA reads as TGCAGTGCTAGAGTTCTAGCGGGGCACAATGAGCAGTTCTTC. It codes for CSARVLAGHNEQFF.

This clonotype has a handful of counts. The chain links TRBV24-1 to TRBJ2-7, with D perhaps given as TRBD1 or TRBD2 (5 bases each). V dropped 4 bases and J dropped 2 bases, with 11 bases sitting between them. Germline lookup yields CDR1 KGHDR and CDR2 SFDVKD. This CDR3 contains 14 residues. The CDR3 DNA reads TGTGCCACCAGTGACGGGACGGGTACCTACGAGCAGTACTTC. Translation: CATSDGTGTYEQYF.

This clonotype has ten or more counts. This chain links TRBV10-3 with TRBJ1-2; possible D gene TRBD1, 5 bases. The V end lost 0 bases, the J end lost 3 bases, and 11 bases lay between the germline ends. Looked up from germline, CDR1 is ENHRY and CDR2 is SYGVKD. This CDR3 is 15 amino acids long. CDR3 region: CAISESSGNDYGYTF. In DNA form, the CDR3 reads TGTGCCATCAGTGAGTCTTCAGGGAACGACTATGGCTACACCTTC.

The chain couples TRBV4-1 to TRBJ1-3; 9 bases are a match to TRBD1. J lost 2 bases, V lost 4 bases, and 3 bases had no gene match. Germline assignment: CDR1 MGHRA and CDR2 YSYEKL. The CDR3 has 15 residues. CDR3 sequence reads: CASSRTGDAGNTIYF. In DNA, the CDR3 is TGCGCCAGCAGCCGGACAGGGGATGCTGGAAACACCATATATTTT.

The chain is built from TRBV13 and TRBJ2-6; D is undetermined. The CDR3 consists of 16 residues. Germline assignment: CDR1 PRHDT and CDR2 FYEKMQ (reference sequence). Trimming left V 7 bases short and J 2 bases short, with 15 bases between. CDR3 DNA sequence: TGTGCCAGCACTCGAAAGGATGGTACTGGGGCCAACGTCCTGACTTTC. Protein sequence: CASTRKDGTGANVLTF.

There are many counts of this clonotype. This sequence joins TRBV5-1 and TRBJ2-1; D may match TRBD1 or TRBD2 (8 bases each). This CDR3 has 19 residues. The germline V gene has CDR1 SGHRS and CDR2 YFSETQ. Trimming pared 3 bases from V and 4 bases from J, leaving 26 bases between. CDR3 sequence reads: CASSSSDRAGTRGYNEQFF. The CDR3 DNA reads TGCGCCAGCAGCTCATCGGACAGGGCCGGGACTAGGGGGTACAATGAGCAGTTCTTC.

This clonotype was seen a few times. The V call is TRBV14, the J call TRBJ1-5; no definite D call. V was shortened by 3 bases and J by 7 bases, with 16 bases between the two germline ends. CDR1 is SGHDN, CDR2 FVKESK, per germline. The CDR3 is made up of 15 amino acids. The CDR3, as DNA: TGTGCCAGCAGCCAGGGAGGAGTAGGTTTGCAGCCCCAGCATTTT. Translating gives CASSQGGVGLQPQHF.

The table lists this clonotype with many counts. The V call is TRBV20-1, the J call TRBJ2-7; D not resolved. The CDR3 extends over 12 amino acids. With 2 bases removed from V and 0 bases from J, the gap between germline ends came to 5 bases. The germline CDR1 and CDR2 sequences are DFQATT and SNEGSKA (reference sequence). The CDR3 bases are TGCAGTGCTAGAAGGGACTCCTACGAGCAGTACTTC. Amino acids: CSARRDSYEQYF.

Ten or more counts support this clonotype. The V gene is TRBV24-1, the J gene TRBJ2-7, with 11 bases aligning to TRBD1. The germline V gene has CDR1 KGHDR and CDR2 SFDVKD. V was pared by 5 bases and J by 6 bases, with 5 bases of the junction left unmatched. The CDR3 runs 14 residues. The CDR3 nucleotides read TGTGCCACCAGTGGATCCGGGACAGGGGGCGAGCAGTACTTC. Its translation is CATSGSGTGGEQYF.

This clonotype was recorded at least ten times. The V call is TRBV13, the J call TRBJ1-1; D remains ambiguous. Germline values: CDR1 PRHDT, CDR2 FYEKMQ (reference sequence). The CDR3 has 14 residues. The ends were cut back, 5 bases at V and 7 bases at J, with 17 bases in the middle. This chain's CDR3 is CASSQYSPADEAFF. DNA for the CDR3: TGTGCCAGCAGCCAATATAGTCCAGCTGATGAAGCTTTCTTT.

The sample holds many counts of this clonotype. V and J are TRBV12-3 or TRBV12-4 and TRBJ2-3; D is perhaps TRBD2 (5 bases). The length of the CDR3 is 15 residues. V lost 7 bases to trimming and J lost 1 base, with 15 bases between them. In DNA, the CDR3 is TGTGCCAGCAAACCGGGCCTGGAGGGCACAGATACGCAGTATTTT. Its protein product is CASKPGLEGTDTQYF.

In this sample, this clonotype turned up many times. DNA for the CDR3: TGCAGTGCTAGTGGAGGGGTGAGGTATCAGCCCCAGCATTTT. Translated, it gives CSASGGVRYQPQHF. V is TRBV20-1 and J is TRBJ1-5; D might be TRBD1 (5 bases). Germline V gene sequence: CDR1 DFQATT, CDR2 SNEGSKA (reference sequence). The V and J ends lost 3 bases and 5 bases respectively, with 14 bases between them. This CDR3 comprises 14 residues.

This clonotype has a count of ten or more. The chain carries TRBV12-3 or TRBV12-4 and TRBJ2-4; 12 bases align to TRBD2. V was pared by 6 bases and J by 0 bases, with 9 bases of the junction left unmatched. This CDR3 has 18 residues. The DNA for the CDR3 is TGTGCCAGCAGCAGACTAGCGGGGGAAGGGGGAGCCAAAAACATTCAGTACTTC. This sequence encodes CASSRLAGEGGAKNIQYF.

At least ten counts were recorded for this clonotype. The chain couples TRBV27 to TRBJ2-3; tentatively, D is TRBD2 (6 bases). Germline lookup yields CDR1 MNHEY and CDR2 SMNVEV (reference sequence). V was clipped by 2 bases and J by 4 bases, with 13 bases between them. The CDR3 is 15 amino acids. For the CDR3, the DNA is TGTGCCAGCAGTTTAAGGACGGGGGTGGCAGATACGCAGTATTTT. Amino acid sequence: CASSLRTGVADTQYF.

CDR3 DNA sequence: TGTGCCAGCAGTTTACAGTATGGGACGAATTTTCAGTACTTC. It codes for CASSLQYGTNFQYF. The rearrangement uses TRBV27 and TRBJ2-4, with D perhaps being TRBD1 or TRBD2 (5 bases each). CDR1 and CDR2 (germline): MNHEY, SMNVEV (reference sequence). The V end was cut by 2 bases, the J end by 11 bases, with 16 bases between. This CDR3 is built from 14 residues.

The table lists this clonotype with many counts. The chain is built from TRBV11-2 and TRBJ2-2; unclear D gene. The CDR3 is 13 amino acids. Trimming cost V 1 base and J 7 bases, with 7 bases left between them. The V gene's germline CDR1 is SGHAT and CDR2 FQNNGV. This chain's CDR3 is CASSLVSVGELFF. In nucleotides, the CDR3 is TGTGCCAGCAGCTTAGTCAGTGTCGGGGAGCTGTTTTTT.

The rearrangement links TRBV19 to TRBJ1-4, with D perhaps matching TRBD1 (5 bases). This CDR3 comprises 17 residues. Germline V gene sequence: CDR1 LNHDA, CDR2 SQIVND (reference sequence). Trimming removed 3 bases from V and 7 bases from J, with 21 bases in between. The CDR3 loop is CASSIRPGRIDGEKLFF. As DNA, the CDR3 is TGTGCCAGTAGTATTCGCCCGGGACGGATTGATGGTGAAAAACTGTTTTTT. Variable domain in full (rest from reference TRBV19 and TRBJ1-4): DGGITQSPKYLFRKEGQNVTLSCEQNLNHDAMYWYRQDPGQGLRLIYYSQIVNDFQKGDIAEGYSVSREKKESFPLTVTSAQKNPTAFYLCASSIRPGRIDGEKLFFGSGTQLSVL.

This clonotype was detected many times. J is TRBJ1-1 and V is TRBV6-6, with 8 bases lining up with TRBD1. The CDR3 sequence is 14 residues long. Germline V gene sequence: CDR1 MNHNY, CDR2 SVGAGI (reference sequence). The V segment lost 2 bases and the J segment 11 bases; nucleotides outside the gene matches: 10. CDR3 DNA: TGTGCCAGCAGTTACGCCGCGGGACAGGTTGCGGCTTTCTTT. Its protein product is CASSYAAGQVAAFF.

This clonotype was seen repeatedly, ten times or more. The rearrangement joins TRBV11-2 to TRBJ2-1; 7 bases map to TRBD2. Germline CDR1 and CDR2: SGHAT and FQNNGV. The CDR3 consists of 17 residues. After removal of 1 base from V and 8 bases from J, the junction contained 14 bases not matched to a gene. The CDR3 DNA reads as TGTGCCAGCAGCTTAGGTCCTAATTTGCGGGAGTCCGATGAGCAGTTCTTC. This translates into CASSLGPNLRESDEQFF.

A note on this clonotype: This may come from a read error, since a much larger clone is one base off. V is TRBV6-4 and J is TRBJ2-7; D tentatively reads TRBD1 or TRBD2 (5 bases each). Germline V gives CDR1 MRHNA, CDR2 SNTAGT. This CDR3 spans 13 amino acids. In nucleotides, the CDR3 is TGTGCCAGCAGTTTAGAGGGGCGCCAGGAGCAGCACTTC. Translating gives CASSLEGRQEQHF.

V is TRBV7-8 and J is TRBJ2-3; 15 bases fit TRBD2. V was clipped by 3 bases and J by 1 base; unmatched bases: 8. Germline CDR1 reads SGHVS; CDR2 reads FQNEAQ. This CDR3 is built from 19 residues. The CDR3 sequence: CASSLAPGLAGGRTDTQYF. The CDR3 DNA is TGTGCCAGCAGCTTGGCCCCGGGACTAGCGGGAGGACGCACAGATACGCAGTATTTT. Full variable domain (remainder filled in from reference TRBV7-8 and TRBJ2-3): GAGVSQSPRYKVAKRGQDVALRCDPISGHVSLFWYQQALGQGPEFLTYFQNEAQLDKSGLPSDRFFAERPEGSVSTLKIQRTQQEDSAVYLCASSLAPGLAGGRTDTQYFGPGTRLTVL.

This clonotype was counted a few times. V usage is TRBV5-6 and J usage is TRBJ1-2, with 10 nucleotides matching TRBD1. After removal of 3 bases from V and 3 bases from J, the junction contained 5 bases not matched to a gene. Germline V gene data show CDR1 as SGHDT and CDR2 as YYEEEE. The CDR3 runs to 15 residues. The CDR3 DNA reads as TGTGCCAGCAGCTCCGACAGGGGGCCCGACTATGGCTACACCTTC. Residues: CASSSDRGPDYGYTF.

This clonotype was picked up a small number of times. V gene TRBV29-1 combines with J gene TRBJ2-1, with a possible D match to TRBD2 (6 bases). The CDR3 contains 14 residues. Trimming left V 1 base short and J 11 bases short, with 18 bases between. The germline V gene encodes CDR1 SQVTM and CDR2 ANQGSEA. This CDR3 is CSVEVRRGGLKQFF. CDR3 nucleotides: TGCAGCGTTGAAGTCAGAAGAGGAGGGTTAAAGCAGTTCTTC.

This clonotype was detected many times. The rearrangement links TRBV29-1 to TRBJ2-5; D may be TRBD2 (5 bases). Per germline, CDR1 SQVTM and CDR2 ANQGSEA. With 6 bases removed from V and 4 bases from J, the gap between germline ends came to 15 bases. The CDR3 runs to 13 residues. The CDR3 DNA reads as TGCAGCGTAAGTTCCGGGAAAGGAGAGACCCAGTACTTC. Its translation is CSVSSGKGETQYF.

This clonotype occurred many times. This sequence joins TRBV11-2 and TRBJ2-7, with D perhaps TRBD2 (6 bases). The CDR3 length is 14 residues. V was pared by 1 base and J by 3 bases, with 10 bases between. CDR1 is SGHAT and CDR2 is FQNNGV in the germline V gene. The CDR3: CASSLGGGIYEQYF. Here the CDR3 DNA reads TGTGCCAGCAGCTTAGGTGGAGGGATCTACGAGCAGTACTTC.